One T cell receptor (beta chain) is described in this entry. Original data processing: Amplification of reference gene primers provided the estimated nucleated cell counts. This table comes from immunoSEQ multiplex PCR, and its TCRdb copy is limited to in-frame clones, with some not included. Clonal size and the V and J genes are those of that table, whereas D and trimming came from the DNA. Among roughly 160,000 clones listed, approximately 81% were seen once. This sample was included in a study of blood T cell repertoires in COVID-19. With 8 bases removed from V and 2 bases from J, the gap between germline ends came to 24 bases. In germline, CDR1 is SNHLY, CDR2 FYNNEI. This CDR3 has 17 amino acids. The Seattle site enrolled patients during active infection and followed them longitudinally.

The clonotype was recovered from a woman in her fifties or sixties with COVID-19, enrolled during active disease. The chain uses TRBV2 and TRBJ1-2, with D perhaps matching TRBD1 (6 bases). Material for sequencing was peripheral blood. In DNA, the CDR3 is TGTGCCAGCCGAACGGTTGGCCGGGGGGCGTCCAACTATGGCTACACCTTC. As protein: CASRTVGRGASNYGYTF.